The rows below give T cell receptor beta chains drawn from one sample of a study of cytotoxic CD8 clonotypes in ibrutinib-treated CLL. The repertoire was sequenced with immunoSEQ multiplex PCR; TCRdb's copy has only in-frame clones and lacks some. Of approximately 190,000 clones in the sample, approximately 75% are singletons; the top ten hold more than 9.5%. The source was PBMCs, collected after 12 months of ibrutinib treatment. Receptor source: a human donor with chronic lymphocytic leukemia. The CDR3 runs from the conserved cysteine through the conserved F or W. A D gene is named only where the DNA matches it firmly. Size is stated for part of the rows, as once, few or many counts, or as a class when the clone is expanded.

many	16	TRBV19	TRBD2	TRBJ2-2	CASSLFSGDGTGELFF	TGTGCCAGTAGTTTGTTCAGCGGGGATGGCACCGGGGAGCTGTTTTTT
once	11	TRBV6-6	-	TRBJ1-1	CASGLGLQAFF	TGTGCCAGCGGCCTGGGGCTCCAAGCTTTCTTT
-	13	TRBV7-8	-	TRBJ1-1	CASSLIRDTEAFF	TGTGCCAGCAGCTTAATCAGGGACACTGAAGCTTTCTTT
-	16	TRBV6-6	-	TRBJ2-3	CASSYPNSGSTDTQYF	TGTGCCAGCAGTTACCCTAATAGCGGAAGCACAGATACGCAGTATTTT
-	16	TRBV4-1	TRBD2	TRBJ2-5	CASSLRLAGLQETQYF	TGCGCCAGCAGCTTGAGACTAGCGGGGCTACAAGAGACCCAGTACTTC
-	15	TRBV7-5	-	TRBJ1-2	CARSVLPGQSYGYTF	TGTGCCAGAAGCGTTCTTCCGGGACAATCCTATGGCTACACCTTC
few	15	TRBV5-1	-	TRBJ1-1	CASSPGWDINTEAFF	TGCGCCAGCAGCCCTGGATGGGACATTAACACTGAAGCTTTCTTT
few	13	TRBV7-9	-	TRBJ2-2	CASSLDYTGELFF	TGTGCCAGCAGCTTAGACTACACCGGGGAGCTGTTTTTT
-	16	TRBV7-6	TRBD2	TRBJ2-5	CASSLAPPREFVTQYF	TGTGCCAGCAGCTTAGCCCCCCCGCGGGAGTTTGTGACCCAGTACTTC
-	15	TRBV28	-	TRBJ2-5	CASSSRLAAEETQYF	TGTGCCAGCAGTTCCCGCTTGGCAGCCGAAGAGACCCAGTACTTC
-	15	TRBV7-9	-	TRBJ1-5	CASSPAGGSNQPQHF	TGTGCCAGCAGCCCCGCCGGTGGGAGCAATCAGCCCCAGCATTTT
-	16	TRBV4-2	TRBD1	TRBJ2-7	CASSQDLETGVYEQYF	TGTGCCAGCAGCCAAGATCTCGAGACAGGGGTCTACGAGCAGTACTTC
-	17	TRBV5-4	TRBD2	TRBJ2-1	CASSEGTSGHPYNEQFF	TGTGCCAGCAGCGAAGGGACTAGCGGACACCCCTACAATGAGCAGTTCTTC
-	13	TRBV28	-	TRBJ2-2	CASSGGGTGELFF	TGTGCCAGCAGTGGGGGCGGCACCGGGGAGCTGTTTTTT
few	13	TRBV10-3	TRBD1	TRBJ1-6	CAIRGQGNSPLHF	TGTGCCATCAGGGGACAGGGAAATTCACCCCTCCACTTT
-	14	TRBV30	-	TRBJ2-7	CAWGAGHGPYEQYF	TGTGCCTGGGGCGCTGGGCACGGGCCCTACGAGCAGTACTTC